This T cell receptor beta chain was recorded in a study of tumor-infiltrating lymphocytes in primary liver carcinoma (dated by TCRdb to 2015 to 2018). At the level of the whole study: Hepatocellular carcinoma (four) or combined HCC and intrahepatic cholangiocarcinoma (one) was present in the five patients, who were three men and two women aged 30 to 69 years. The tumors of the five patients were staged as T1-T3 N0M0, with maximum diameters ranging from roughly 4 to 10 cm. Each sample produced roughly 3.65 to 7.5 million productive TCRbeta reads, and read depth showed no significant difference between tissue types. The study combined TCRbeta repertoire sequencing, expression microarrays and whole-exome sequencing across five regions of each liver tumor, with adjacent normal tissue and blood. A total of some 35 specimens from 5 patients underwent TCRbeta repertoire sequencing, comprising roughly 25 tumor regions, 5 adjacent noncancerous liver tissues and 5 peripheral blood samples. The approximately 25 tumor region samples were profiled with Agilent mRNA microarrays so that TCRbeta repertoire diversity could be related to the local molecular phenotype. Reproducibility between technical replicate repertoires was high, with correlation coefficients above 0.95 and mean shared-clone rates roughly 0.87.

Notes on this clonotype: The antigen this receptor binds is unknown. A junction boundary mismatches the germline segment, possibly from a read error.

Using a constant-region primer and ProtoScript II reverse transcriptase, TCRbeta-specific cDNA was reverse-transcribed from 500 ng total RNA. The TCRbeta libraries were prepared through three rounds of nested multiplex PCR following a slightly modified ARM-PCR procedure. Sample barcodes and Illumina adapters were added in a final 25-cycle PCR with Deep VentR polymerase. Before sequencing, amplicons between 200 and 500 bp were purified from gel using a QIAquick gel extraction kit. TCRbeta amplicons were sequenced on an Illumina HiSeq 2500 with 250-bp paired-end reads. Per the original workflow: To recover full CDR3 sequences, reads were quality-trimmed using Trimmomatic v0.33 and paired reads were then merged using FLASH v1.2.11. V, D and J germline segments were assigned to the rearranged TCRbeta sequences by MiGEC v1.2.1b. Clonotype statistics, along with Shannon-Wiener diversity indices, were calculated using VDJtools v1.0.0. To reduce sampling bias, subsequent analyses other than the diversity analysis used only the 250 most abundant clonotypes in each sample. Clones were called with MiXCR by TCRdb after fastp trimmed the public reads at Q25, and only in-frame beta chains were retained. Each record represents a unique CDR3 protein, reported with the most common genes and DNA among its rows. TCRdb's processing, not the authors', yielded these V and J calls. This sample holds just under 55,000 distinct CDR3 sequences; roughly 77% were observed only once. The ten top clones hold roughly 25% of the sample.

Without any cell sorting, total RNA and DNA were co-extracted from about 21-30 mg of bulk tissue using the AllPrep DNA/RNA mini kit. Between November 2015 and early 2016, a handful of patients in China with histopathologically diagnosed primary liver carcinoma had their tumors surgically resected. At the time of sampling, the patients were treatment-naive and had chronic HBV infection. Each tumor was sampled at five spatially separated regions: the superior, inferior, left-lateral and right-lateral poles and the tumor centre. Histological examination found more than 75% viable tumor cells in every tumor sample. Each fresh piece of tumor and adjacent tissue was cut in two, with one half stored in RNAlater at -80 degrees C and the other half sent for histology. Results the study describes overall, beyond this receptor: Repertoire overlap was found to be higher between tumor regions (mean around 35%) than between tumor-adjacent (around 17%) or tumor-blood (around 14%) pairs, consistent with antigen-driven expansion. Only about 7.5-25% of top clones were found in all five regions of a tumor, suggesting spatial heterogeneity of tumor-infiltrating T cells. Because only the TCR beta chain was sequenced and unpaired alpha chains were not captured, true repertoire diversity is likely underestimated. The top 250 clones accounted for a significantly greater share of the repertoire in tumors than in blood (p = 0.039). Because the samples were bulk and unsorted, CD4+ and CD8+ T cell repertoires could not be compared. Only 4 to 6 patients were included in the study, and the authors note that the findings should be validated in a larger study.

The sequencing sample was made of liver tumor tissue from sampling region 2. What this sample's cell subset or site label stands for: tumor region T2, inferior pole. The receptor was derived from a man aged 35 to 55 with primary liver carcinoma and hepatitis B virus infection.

The CDR3 is CANSFGQGAKDIQYF. The DNA sequence reads TGTGCCAACAGTTTCGGGCAGGGAGCCAAAGACATTCAGTACTTC. This receptor chain uses TRBV12-3 or TRBV12-4 and TRBJ2-4; the D element might be TRBD1 or TRBD2, as each aligns at 5 bases. Including the terminal cysteine and phenylalanine, the CDR3 comprises 15 residues. CDR3 DNA only is kept here, 45 bases in frame from base 1.